This T cell receptor beta chain was sequenced for a study of breast tumors, draining lymph nodes, adjacent tissues. Findings and caveats of the study: Tumor T cell lymph node origin was a supported hypothesis, not proven. Tumors had less TCR diversity than lymph nodes, more than nontumor tissue.

On this clonotype itself: What it recognizes is unknown.

V trimming: 8 bases; J trimming: 6 bases; junction bases outside the gene matches: 3. This CDR3 spans 14 amino acids. CDR1 is MNHEY, CDR2 SVGEGT, per germline. The lymph nodes were axillary draining lymph nodes from breast cancer patients. TCRdb reprocessed the multiplex PCR reads via MiXCR and lists one record per CDR3 protein. The table includes 130,000 or so distinct CDR3 sequences, approximately 20% detected once. V and J are TRBV6-2 or TRBV6-3 and TRBJ2-2, with TRBD2 identical over 13 bases. Sequenced material: axillary lymph node tissue. This clonotype originated in a female donor with breast cancer. Some clones in this sample may be carry-over from other donors' samples. CDR3 residues: CASGLAGVAGELFF. CDR3 nucleotide sequence: TGTGCCAGCGGACTAGCGGGAGTAGCCGGGGAGCTGTTTTTT.